This TCR beta chain was sequenced for a study of blood T cell repertoires in COVID-19. This table comes from immunoSEQ multiplex PCR, and its TCRdb copy is limited to in-frame clones, with some not included. The sample gives 200,000 or so clones, more than 80% of which show up once; roughly 2.5% is in the top ten. V was cut by 0 bases and J by 4 bases, with 7 bases left in between. CDR3 length: 14 amino acids. Germline CDR1 SGHTA, CDR2 FQGNSA. Seattle cases were enrolled at active infection and followed longitudinally. The chain recombines TRBV7-2 with TRBJ2-1; maybe TRBD2 (6 bases). The sample taken for sequencing was peripheral blood. This sequence originates from a man aged 25 to 40 with COVID-19, enrolled during active disease. CDR3 coding DNA: TGTGCCAGCAGCTTAGCGCGGGAATACAATGAGCAGTTCTTC. Amino acids: CASSLAREYNEQFF. Full variable domain (missing parts from reference TRBV7-2 and TRBJ2-1): GAGVSQSPSNKVTEKGKDVELRCDPISGHTALYWYRQSLGQGLEFLIYFQGNSAPDKSGLPSDRFSAERTGGSVSTLTIQRTQQEDSAVYLCASSLAREYNEQFFGPGTRLTVL.